The 21 T cell receptor beta chains below were found in one sample sequenced in a study of shared clonotypes between healthy human individuals. Assay used: immunoSEQ multiplex PCR; TCRdb lists only in-frame clones, some missing. The table lists a few hundred thousand clones, around 67% of them singletons. The specimen sequenced was memory CD4+ T cells sorted from blood. As for subset: CD45RA-negative fraction. All receptors come from a young man in good health.

In DNA, the CDR3 is TGTGCCAGCAGCTATGGACTAGCGGAATACAATGAGCAGTTCTTC. Translating gives CASSYGLAEYNEQFF. The chain carries TRBV5-4 and TRBJ2-1, with TRBD2 matching over 10 bases. J gave up 4 bases and V 3 bases, and 4 bases lay outside the gene matches. Germline CDR1 is SGHNT and CDR2 is YYREEE (reference sequence). This CDR3 region has 15 residues.

This rearrangement joins TRBV19 to TRBJ1-5, with D perhaps matching TRBD1 (6 bases). The V end was cut by 7 bases, the J end by 9 bases, with 13 bases between. This CDR3 has 12 residues. CDR1 is LNHDA, CDR2 SQIVND, per germline (reference sequence). The CDR3 coding sequence is TGTGCCAGTACCGCGGACAGAACGCCCCAGCATTTT. Residues: CASTADRTPQHF.

The V and J genes are TRBV6-1 and TRBJ2-1; D not certain. The CDR3 length is 14 residues. The V end was cut by 7 bases, the J end by 6 bases, with 16 bases between. Germline CDR1 MNHNS, CDR2 SASEGT. This chain's CDR3 is CASTVALALNEQFF. The CDR3 DNA is TGTGCCAGCACTGTCGCACTGGCCCTCAATGAGCAGTTCTTC.

J is TRBJ2-1 and V is TRBV7-2, with D perhaps TRBD2 (6 bases). The CDR3 runs 15 residues. The ends were cut back, 4 bases at V and 7 bases at J, with 17 bases in the middle. Germline V lookup: CDR1 SGHTA, CDR2 FQGNSA. The CDR3 loop is CASSSPAGRRNEQFF. As DNA, the CDR3 is TGTGCCAGCAGCTCCCCAGCGGGTAGGAGAAATGAGCAGTTCTTC.

This clone was counted only a few times. The chain combines TRBV27 with TRBJ1-1; D remains ambiguous. The CDR3 is 13 residues long. Germline CDR1 is MNHEY and CDR2 is SMNVEV (reference sequence). The V end lost 4 bases, the J end lost 3 bases, and 9 bases lay between the germline ends. CDR3 region: CASSWSLYTEAFF. CDR3 bases: TGTGCCAGCAGTTGGAGCCTCTACACTGAAGCTTTCTTT.

The genes are TRBV5-4 and TRBJ2-7; D possibly uses TRBD1 or TRBD2 (5 bases each). The CDR3 spans 14 residues. The V end was cut by 4 bases, the J end by 2 bases, with 13 bases between. In germline, CDR1 is SGHNT, CDR2 YYREEE (reference sequence). The CDR3 sequence is CASSVGTQPYEQYF. In DNA form, the CDR3 reads TGTGCCAGCAGCGTCGGGACGCAGCCCTACGAGCAGTACTTC. Complete variable domain (other parts from reference TRBV5-4 and TRBJ2-7): ETGVTQSPTHLIKTRGQQVTLRCSSQSGHNTVSWYQQALGQGPQFIFQYYREEENGRGNFPPRFSGLQFPNYSSELNVNALELDDSALYLCASSVGTQPYEQYFGPGTRLTVT.

The chain combines TRBV7-2 with TRBJ2-6, with D possibly matching TRBD1 (5 bases). V lost 5 bases and J lost 0, with 8 bases in between. The CDR3 runs 15 residues. The germline V gene encodes CDR1 SGHTA and CDR2 FQGNSA. The CDR3 DNA sequence: TGTGCCAGCAGCAGAGACAGCTCTGGGGCCAACGTCCTGACTTTC. Its protein product is CASSRDSSGANVLTF.

CDR3 sequence: CASNGQGTYEQYF. DNA of the CDR3: TGTGCCAGCAATGGACAGGGGACCTACGAGCAGTACTTC. The rearrangement joins TRBV2 to TRBJ2-7; 9 positions match TRBD1. Germline V gene lookup returns CDR1 SNHLY and CDR2 FYNNEI. The CDR3 is made up of 13 amino acids. With 7 bases clipped from V and 2 bases from J, the junction kept 3 bases outside the gene matches. Full variable domain (outside the CDR3, taken from reference TRBV2 and TRBJ2-7): EPEVTQTPSHQVTQMGQEVILRCVPISNHLYFYWYRQILGQKVEFLVSFYNNEISEKSEIFDDQFSVERPDGSNFTLKIRSTKLEDSAMYFCASNGQGTYEQYFGPGTRLTVT.

This clone was seen a single time. The genes are TRBV28 and TRBJ2-6; D is uncertain. V lost 4 bases, J lost 0 bases, and 7 bases lay in between. CDR1 and CDR2 (germline): MDHEN, SYDVKM. The CDR3 has 15 amino acids. The CDR3 DNA reads TGTGCCAGCAGTTCCTCGACCTCTGGGGCCAACGTCCTGACTTTC. Translating gives CASSSSTSGANVLTF. The full variable domain, its missing parts supplied by reference TRBV28 and TRBJ2-6, is DVKVTQSSRYLVKRTGEKVFLECVQDMDHENMFWYRQDPGLGLRLIYFSYDVKMKEKGDIPEGYSVSREKKERFSLILESASTNQTSMYLCASSSSTSGANVLTFGAGSRLTVL.

The chain links TRBV7-2 to TRBJ2-7; D is uncertain. V was trimmed by 5 bases and J by 2 bases, leaving 10 bases between them. The CDR3 has 13 amino acids. Germline V lookup: CDR1 SGHTA, CDR2 FQGNSA. The CDR3 DNA follows: TGTGCCAGCAGCGCCCAAGGAGCCTACGAGCAGTACTTC. Translation: CASSAQGAYEQYF.

V usage is TRBV28 and J usage is TRBJ1-1; TRBD1 aligns across 7 bases. V dropped 6 bases and J dropped 0; count of bases not matched to a gene: 7. Germline CDR1 reads MDHEN; CDR2 reads SYDVKM. The CDR3 length is 15 residues. Here the CDR3 DNA reads TGTGCCAGCAGCGGAGGGGGACAGATGAACACTGAAGCTTTCTTT. It encodes CASSGGGQMNTEAFF.

This rearrangement joins TRBV18 to TRBJ2-5; D remains ambiguous. The CDR3 length is 14 residues. Trimming removed 0 bases from V and 5 bases from J, with 10 bases in between. Germline V gives CDR1 KGHSH, CDR2 LQKENI. CDR3 residues: CASSPPGRSETQYF. In DNA, the CDR3 is TGTGCCAGCTCACCACCAGGCAGGAGTGAGACCCAGTACTTC.

This clone was picked up a small number of times. The CDR3 DNA reads as TGTGCCACCAGCAGAGCGGGCACCCGCTATGGCTACACCTTC. Translated: CATSRAGTRYGYTF. The gene calls are TRBV15 and TRBJ1-2; D is unclear. Trimming stripped 1 base from V and 4 bases from J, with 10 bases between. The CDR3 is 14 residues long. Germline CDR1 reads LNHNV; CDR2 reads YYDKDF (reference sequence).

The CDR3 coding sequence is TGTGCCAGCAGCTACCAGGGCCCCTGGGGGAGTGAGCAGTTCTTC. Protein sequence: CASSYQGPWGSEQFF. This chain connects TRBV7-9 to TRBJ2-1; D might be TRBD1 or TRBD2, each matching 5 bases. The V gene lost 4 bases and the J gene lost 9 bases, with 19 bases spanning the gap. The CDR3 covers 15 residues. CDR1 and CDR2 (germline): SEHNR, FQNEAQ (reference sequence).

The V call is TRBV2, the J call TRBJ1-6, with D tentatively TRBD1 (6 bases). The CDR3 is 15 amino acids. Trimming cost V 4 bases and J 6 bases, with 13 bases left between them. The germline V gene encodes CDR1 SNHLY and CDR2 FYNNEI. The CDR3 here is CASSAGTNFNSPLHF. The CDR3 nucleotides are TGTGCCAGCAGTGCCGGGACAAATTTTAATTCACCCCTCCACTTT.

J is TRBJ1-5 and V is TRBV28, with 8 bases matching TRBD1. V gave up 10 bases and J gave up 5 bases; unmatched junction bases: 10. In germline, CDR1 is MDHEN, CDR2 SYDVKM. This CDR3 is 14 amino acids long. CDR3 DNA sequence: TGTGCCATCACCGGACAGGGACTTTATCAGCCCCAGCATTTT. This translates into CAITGQGLYQPQHF.

A single count supports this clone. The V and J genes are TRBV18 and TRBJ2-2, with D tentatively TRBD2 (6 bases). CDR1 and CDR2 from the germline V gene are KGHSH and LQKENI. V was cut by 7 bases and J by 4 bases, with 13 bases left in between. The CDR3 length is 14 residues. The CDR3 protein is CASLGGRSTGELFF. The CDR3 nucleotides read TGTGCCAGCTTAGGAGGGCGCAGCACCGGGGAGCTGTTTTTT.

Turning to this clone: The sample contains more than one DNA sequence encoding this CDR3. The chain combines TRBV7-9 with TRBJ1-2, with D maybe TRBD1 (6 bases). The CDR3 is made up of 14 amino acids. V lost 4 bases and J lost 5, with 14 bases in between. CDR1 is SEHNR, CDR2 FQNEAQ, per germline (reference sequence). Here the CDR3 DNA reads TGTGCCAGCAGCTCCCCAGGGGTAGGGTATGGCTACACCTTC. Amino acid sequence: CASSSPGVGYGYTF.

This chain links TRBV30 with TRBJ1-3; D is unclear. This CDR3 has 14 residues. With 3 bases removed from V and 4 bases from J, the gap between germline ends came to 13 bases. Germline V gene data show CDR1 as GTSNPN and CDR2 as SVGIG (reference sequence). The CDR3: CAWSANWRGNTIYF. The CDR3 DNA sequence: TGTGCCTGGAGCGCGAACTGGAGGGGAAACACCATATATTTT.

This chain joins TRBV6-5 and TRBJ2-5; D unresolved. Germline V gene lookup returns CDR1 MNHEY and CDR2 SVGAGI. V gave up 5 bases and J gave up 5 bases, with 6 bases separating them. The CDR3 runs to 11 residues. In DNA, the CDR3 is TGTGCCAGCAGTGAACCGGAGACCCAGTACTTC. It translates to CASSEPETQYF.

J is TRBJ2-7 and V is TRBV7-7; 9 bases match TRBD1. V lost 5 bases and J lost 3; bases outside the gene matches: 8. Germline V gene sequence: CDR1 SSHAT, CDR2 FNYEAQ (reference sequence). The CDR3 spans 15 residues. The CDR3 DNA reads as TGTGCCAGCAGCCCTAGCCTGACAGGGGGCTACGAGCAGTACTTC. It specifies CASSPSLTGGYEQYF.